What follows are 4 T cell receptor beta chains derived from one specimen sequenced in a study of response to subunit inactivated influenza vaccine. MiXCR, run by TCRdb on the RT-PCR reads, gives a single entry per CDR3 protein. The repertoire holds about 540,000 distinct CDR3 sequences, with approximately 24% as singletons. The same sample was also studied in work on T cells expressing NK-cell markers. That report adds: 5'RACE template switching with UMIs generated TCR beta cDNA.

Sequences were derived from CD4+ T cells sorted from PBMCs, sampled roughly 12 days after vaccination. These receptors came from a man over 45 who received an inactivated influenza vaccine.

This clonotype was observed at least ten times. The germline gene is not matched at one end of the junction; a read error may be the cause. The genes are TRBV7-2 and TRBJ2-3, with unresolved D. Germline lookup yields CDR1 SGHTA and CDR2 FQGNSA. The CDR3 runs to 12 residues. The CDR3 is CASSPRADTQYF. DNA of the CDR3: TGCGCCAGCAGCCCACGGGCAGATACGCAGTATTTT. Variable domain in full (rest from reference TRBV7-2 and TRBJ2-3): GAGVSQSPSNKVTEKGKDVELRCDPISGHTALYWYRQSLGQGLEFLIYFQGNSAPDKSGLPSDRFSAERTGGSVSTLTIQRTQQEDSAVYLCASSPRADTQYFGPGTRLTVL.

The chain uses TRBV20-1 and TRBJ2-5, with TRBD2 matching 7 bases. V shed 4 bases, J shed 0 bases, and the junction held 17 bases outside the gene matches. The germline CDR1 and CDR2 sequences are DFQATT and SNEGSKA (reference sequence). There are 18 residues in the CDR3. For the CDR3, the DNA is TGCAGTGCTACCGATCTAGCGGAGAGGGACTGGTACCAAGAGACCCAGTACTTC. Amino acids: CSATDLAERDWYQETQYF.

The chain joins TRBV9 to TRBJ2-5; D ambiguous. The CDR3 runs 14 residues. The germline V gene has CDR1 SGDLS and CDR2 YYNGEE. Trimming left V 0 bases short and J 5 bases short, with 11 bases between. This chain's CDR3 is CASSVGGVRETQYF. The CDR3 bases are TGTGCCAGCAGCGTAGGCGGAGTCCGGGAGACCCAGTACTTC.

This clonotype was counted at least ten times. This chain joins TRBV12-3 or TRBV12-4 and TRBJ2-3; 8 nucleotides agree with TRBD1. V lost 2 bases, J lost 0 bases, and 7 bases stayed unmatched. The CDR3 length is 17 residues. The CDR3 sequence: CASSLLTGGFSTDTQYF. DNA of the CDR3: TGTGCCAGCAGTTTACTAACAGGGGGATTTAGCACAGATACGCAGTATTTT.